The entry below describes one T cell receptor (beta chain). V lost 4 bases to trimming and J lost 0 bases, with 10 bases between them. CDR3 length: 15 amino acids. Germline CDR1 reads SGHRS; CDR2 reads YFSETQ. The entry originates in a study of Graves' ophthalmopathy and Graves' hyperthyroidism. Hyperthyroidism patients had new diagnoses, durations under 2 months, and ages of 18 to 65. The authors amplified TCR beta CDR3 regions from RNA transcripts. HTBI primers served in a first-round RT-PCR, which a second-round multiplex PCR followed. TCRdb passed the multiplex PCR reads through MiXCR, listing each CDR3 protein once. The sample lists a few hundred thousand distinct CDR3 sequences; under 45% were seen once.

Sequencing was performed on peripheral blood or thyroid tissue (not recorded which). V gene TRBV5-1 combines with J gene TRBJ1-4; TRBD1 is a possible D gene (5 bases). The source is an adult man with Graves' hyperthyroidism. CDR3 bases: TGCGCCAGCAGCCTTGGACATTCAACTAATGAAAAACTGTTTTTT. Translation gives CASSLGHSTNEKLFF.